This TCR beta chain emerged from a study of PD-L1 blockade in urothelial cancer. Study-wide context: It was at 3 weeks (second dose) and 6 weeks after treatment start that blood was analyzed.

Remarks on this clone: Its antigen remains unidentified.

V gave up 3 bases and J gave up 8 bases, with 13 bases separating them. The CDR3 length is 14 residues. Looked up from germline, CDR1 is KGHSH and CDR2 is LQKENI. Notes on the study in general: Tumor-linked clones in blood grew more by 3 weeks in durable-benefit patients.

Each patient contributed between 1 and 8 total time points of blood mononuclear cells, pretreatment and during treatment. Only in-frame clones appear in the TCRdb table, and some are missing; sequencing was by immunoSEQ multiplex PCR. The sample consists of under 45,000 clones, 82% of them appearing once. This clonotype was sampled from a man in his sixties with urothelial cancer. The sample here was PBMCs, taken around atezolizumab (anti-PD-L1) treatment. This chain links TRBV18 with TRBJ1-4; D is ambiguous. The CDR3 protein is CASSPSAVDEKLFF. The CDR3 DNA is TGTGCCAGCTCACCGTCGGCGGTAGACGAAAAACTGTTTTTT. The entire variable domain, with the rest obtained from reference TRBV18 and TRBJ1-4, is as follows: NAGVMQNPRHLVRRRGQEARLRCSPMKGHSHVYWYRQLPEEGLKFMVYLQKENIIDESGMPKERFSAEFPKEGPSILRIQQVVRGDSAAYFCASSPSAVDEKLFFGSGTQLSVL.